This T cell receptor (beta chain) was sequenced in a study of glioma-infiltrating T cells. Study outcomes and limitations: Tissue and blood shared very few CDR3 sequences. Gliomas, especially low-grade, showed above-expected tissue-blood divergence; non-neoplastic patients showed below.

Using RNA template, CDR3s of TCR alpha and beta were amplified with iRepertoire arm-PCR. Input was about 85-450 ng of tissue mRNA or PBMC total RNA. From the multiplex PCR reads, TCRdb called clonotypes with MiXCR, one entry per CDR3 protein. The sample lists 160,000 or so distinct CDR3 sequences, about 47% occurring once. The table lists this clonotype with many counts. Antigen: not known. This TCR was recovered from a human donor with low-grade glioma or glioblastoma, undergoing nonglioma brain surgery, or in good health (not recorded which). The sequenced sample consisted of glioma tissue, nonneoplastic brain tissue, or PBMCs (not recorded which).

This CDR3 is CASSEFVRKQFF. The CDR3 DNA sequence: TGTGCCAGCAGTGAATTTGTGCGGAAGCAGTTCTTC. The chain joins TRBV6-1 to TRBJ2-1; no reliable D call. This CDR3 contains 12 residues. Germline V gives CDR1 MNHNS, CDR2 SASEGT. The germline V and J ends were trimmed by 2 bases and 11 bases, with 10 bases remaining between them.